A selection of T cell receptor beta chains follows, all from one sample in a study of cytomegalovirus exposure and HLA in healthy donors. Repertoires were generated with immunoSEQ multiplex PCR, while TCRdb's copy carries only in-frame clones and drops some. Altogether 160,000 or so clones are present, approximately 80% being singletons, with the ten largest covering 1.5%. The sequenced sample was PBMCs. The origin of the receptors is a woman aged 18-29 years in good health and CMV-seronegative. CDR3s include the opening cysteine and the closing phenylalanine or tryptophan. The D gene is left open where the match is weak. The size field is filled for only some rows; it gives once, few, many or a size class.

TRBJ1-3 TRBV23-1 NA NA TGCGCCCCCGATTCTACCGGGGGTTTCCACTCTGGAAACACCATATATTTT CAPDSTGGFHSGNTIYF
TRBJ1-1 TRBV5-4 NA once TGTGCCAGCAGCCCTGACAGGCTATCTCGTGAAGCTTTCTTT CASSPDRLSREAFF
TRBJ2-7 TRBV19 NA NA TGTGCCAGTAGTACCTCAACCCGCTCGGGAGAGCAGTACTTC CASSTSTRSGEQYF
TRBJ1-4 TRBV9 TRBD1 NA TGTGCCAGCAGCGTAGGGTGGACAGGGATAGTACACGAAAAACTGTTTTTT CASSVGWTGIVHEKLFF
TRBJ2-1 TRBV15 NA NA TGTGCCACCAGCAGAGTGCGGACTGCAAGCTCCTACAATGAGCAGTTCTTC CATSRVRTASSYNEQFF
TRBJ2-1 TRBV9 TRBD2 NA TGTGCCAGCAGCCCTCCCCGGGCGGGGGGGAGGTATGAGCAGTTCTTC CASSPPRAGGRYEQFF
TRBJ2-1 TRBV30 NA NA TGTGCCTGGTCTAGGAGGATCGAGCAGTTCTTC CAWSRRIEQFF
TRBJ2-1 TRBV18 TRBD1 NA TGTGCCAGCTCACCAGGTGGGACAGTAAGGCAGGATGAGCAGTTCTTC CASSPGGTVRQDEQFF
TRBJ1-2 TRBV5-5 TRBD1 NA TGTGCCAGCAGCGGTCTGACAGGGGGTTATGGCTACACCTTC CASSGLTGGYGYTF
TRBJ1-2 TRBV9 NA NA TGTGCCAGCAGCGTAGATCTATCACCCGACTATGGCTACACCTTC CASSVDLSPDYGYTF
TRBJ1-5 TRBV10-2 TRBD1 NA TGCGCCAGCAGAGACAGGGGGCAGCAGCCCCAGCATTTT CASRDRGQQPQHF
TRBJ1-2 TRBV9 TRBD1 NA TGTGCCAGCAGCGTAACTGGACAGGATAACTATGGCTACACCTTC CASSVTGQDNYGYTF
TRBJ2-7 TRBV4-1 NA NA TGCGCCAGCAGCCAAGACCGCCTGTCGGGCTCCTACGAGCAGTACTTC CASSQDRLSGSYEQYF
TRBJ1-5 TRBV2 NA NA TGTGCCAGCAGGATTTCGACAGGCAACAATCAGCCCCAGCATTTT CASRISTGNNQPQHF
TRBJ2-7 TRBV10-1 NA NA TGCGCCAGCAGTGTATCCGGGAGCTACGAGCAGTACTTC CASSVSGSYEQYF
TRBJ2-7 TRBV6-1 NA NA TGTGCCAGCAGCGGGCAGGACAGCCGACCCTACGAGCAGTACTTC CASSGQDSRPYEQYF
TRBJ2-2 TRBV6-1 TRBD2 NA TGTGCCAGCAGTGTCGCTAGCGGCTCTGCAACCGGGGAGCTGTTTTTT CASSVASGSATGELFF
TRBJ1-3 TRBV6-6 NA once TGTGCCAGCAGTTTCCGGGACACCTCTGGAAACACCATATATTTT CASSFRDTSGNTIYF
TRBJ2-7 TRBV7-9 TRBD2 NA TGTGCCAGCAGCTTCGGGGGGGTAAACTACGAGCAGTACTTC CASSFGGVNYEQYF
TRBJ1-1 TRBV19 NA NA TGTGCCAGTAGGGATATCGGGAGCACTGAAGCTTTCTTT CASRDIGSTEAFF
TRBJ2-7 TRBV11-3 NA NA TGTGCCAGCAGCTTAGTAGGCAGGGACGAGCAGTACTTC CASSLVGRDEQYF
TRBJ2-7 TRBV29-1 NA once TGCAGCGTTGAAGGCTGGACAATCGGCGAGCAGTACTTC CSVEGWTIGEQYF
TRBJ2-3 TRBV5-1 NA few TGCGCCAGCAGAAACGGTATTAACCTGGCAGATACGCAGTATTTT CASRNGINLADTQYF
TRBJ1-2 TRBV6-5 NA NA TGTGCCAGCAGATACCGGGACACCCCTGGGCCCTTCGGCTACACCTTC CASRYRDTPGPFGYTF
TRBJ2-1 TRBV10-3 TRBD1 NA TGTGCCATCAGTGGGGGACAGGGGTTATACAATGAGCAGTTCTTC CAISGGQGLYNEQFF
TRBJ2-3 TRBV9 TRBD1 NA TGTGCCAGCAGCGTAGCCCAGGGGGCAGATACGCAGTATTTT CASSVAQGADTQYF
TRBJ2-5 TRBV2 TRBD1 NA TGTGCCAGCAGTGAACAGGGGGCGAAGACCCAGTACTTC CASSEQGAKTQYF